The present T cell receptor (beta chain) was sequenced within a study of OX40 agonist ivuxolimab in advanced cancers. As for the study more broadly: Ivuxolimab was a fully human IgG2 agonistic monoclonal antibody targeting the costimulatory receptor OX40 (CD134). Intravenous ivuxolimab was administered to patients every 2 weeks at six dose levels: 0.01, 0.1, 0.3, 1.5, 3 and 10 mg/kg. Of the approximately 50 dose-escalation patients, hepatocellular carcinoma was present in about 20, melanoma in approximately 15, renal cell carcinoma in 9 and head and neck cancer in 9. The dose-escalation cohort was roughly 87% male with a mean age of roughly 60 years, ranging from roughly 20 to 80. Prior anti-PD-1, anti-PD-L1 or anti-CTLA-4 therapy was permitted, and checkpoint inhibitors had been received by roughly 40% of dose-escalation patients. Partial responses occurred in three dose-escalation patients: two with cutaneous melanoma and one with hepatocellular carcinoma. The purpose of peripheral TCRbeta sequencing was to test whether ivuxolimab changed TCR sequence diversity and led to clonal T-cell expansion. The paper reports the monotherapy dose-escalation portion (N ≈ 50 patients) of the phase I ivuxolimab trial.

The paper as a whole reports these results and caveats: On average, CD8+ T cells showed more expanded clones than CD4+ T cells after ivuxolimab. Which antigens the clonally expanded peripheral T cells were specific for was not determined. Low levels of normalized T-cell clonal expansion were also seen in some patients who did not respond. In the 0.1-3.0 mg/kg groups, partial responders were among the patients with the lowest normalized peripheral clonal expansion, particularly in CD8+ T cells. At doses of 0.1 to 3.0 mg/kg, clonal expansion of both CD4+ and CD8+ blood T cells was observed from baseline to week 6.

The trial excluded patients who had a history of autoimmune disease or who were on systemic immunosuppression. Peripheral blood for TCR sequencing was collected from all dose cohorts at baseline, on cycle 4 day 1, and on cycle 7 day 1. Samples were obtained from an open-label, multicenter, first-in-human phase I dose-escalation trial of ivuxolimab. Adults with locally advanced or metastatic head and neck squamous cell, hepatocellular, melanoma or renal cell carcinoma were enrolled in the trial. Before TCR sequencing, CD4+ and CD8+ T cells were separately sorted from peripheral blood. CDR3 length: 13 amino acids, cysteine to phenylalanine. The sequence is cut down to CDR3 DNA, 39 bases in frame from base 1. According to the germline V gene, CDR1 reads KGHSH and CDR2 reads LQKENI. The V and J ends are trimmed by 2 bases and 5 bases, leaving 10 bases between them. For sequencing of the TCRbeta CDR3 region, genomic DNA was extracted from the sorted cells. TCRbeta CDR3 regions were sequenced using the immunoSEQ Assay. TCRdb obtained this table from immuneACCESS and retained in-frame rearrangements with V and J assigned. These tables miss some clones; where compared with another copy, unresolved V genes account for less than half of the shortfall, and the remainder is unexplained. This sample gives about 46,000 clones in total; approximately 88% of them show up just once. The ten largest clones capture about 11% of the sample.

With respect to this clone: There is no known antigen for this receptor. Base-call qualities are not available, and no considerably larger clone is one nucleotide away.

The material was CD4+ or CD8+ T cells sorted from blood, obtained in a trial of the OX40 agonist ivuxolimab. The sequence joins TRBV18 to TRBJ2-7; matching of 5 bases hints at TRBD1 as the D gene. This TCR derives from an adult with an advanced solid tumor such as melanoma, head and neck, liver or kidney cancer. The CDR3 in this case is CASSPMGHDEQYF. The DNA reads as follows: TGTGCCAGCTCACCAATGGGGCACGACGAGCAGTACTTC.